This T cell receptor beta chain was sequenced in a study of T-cell reconstitution after alpha-beta-depleted transplantation in children. Preparation of the TCRbeta library was carried out with unique molecular identifiers. MiXCR, applied by TCRdb to the PCR reads, yields one record per CDR3 protein. This sample has around 700,000 distinct CDR3 sequences, with around 12% found just once. This CDR3 is built from 15 residues. With 2 bases clipped from V and 8 bases from J, the junction kept 5 bases outside the gene matches. Study-wide findings and caveats: In some patients, recipient T cells and intrathymic progenitors surviving conditioning explained high day-60 diversity. T-cell numbers and diversity one year post-transplant derived largely from freshly generated T cells. Several hundred expanded graft clones reportedly were the source of alpha-beta T cells about two months after transplant.

This clonotype was seen a few times. Its antigen remains unidentified. The V call is TRBV12-3 or TRBV12-4, the J call TRBJ2-2, with 10 bases fitting TRBD2. The sample was PBMCs, taken before TCRalphabeta/CD19-depleted stem cell transplant. The clonotype originates from a girl aged 2-10 years with congenital amegakaryocytic thrombocytopenia, due to receive a stem cell transplant. CDR3 amino acids: CASSLRLAGVGELFF. CDR3 DNA sequence: TGTGCCAGCAGTTTAAGGCTAGCGGGAGTAGGGGAGCTGTTTTTT.